The 3 T cell receptor beta chains presented below share a single source sample, sequenced in a study of Ad26.COV2.S vaccination and SARS-CoV-2 variants. Treatment of the sample: roughly 19 received Ad26.COV2.S at low or high dose, single or two shots; several received placebo; per-sample allocation not given. After the first vaccine or placebo injection, samples were drawn on day 63. TCRdb keeps only in-frame clones here, not all; method: immunoSEQ multiplex PCR. The table lists some 340,000 clones, around four fifths of them singletons. The specimen comprised peripheral blood, sampled in a trial of Ad26.COV2.S vaccine versus placebo. Source of these receptors: a person aged 18-60 years who received the Ad26.COV2.S COVID-19 vaccine or a placebo.

This rearrangement joins TRBV11-3 to TRBJ2-3, with 9 bases matching TRBD2. The germline CDR1 and CDR2 sequences are SGHNT and YENEEA. The CDR3 extends over 18 amino acids. Trimming at V came to 4 bases and at J to 0 bases, leaving 11 bases not matched to a gene. In DNA, the CDR3 is TGTGCCAGCAGCTCGGCCCGGACTAGCGTTAGTAGCACAGATACGCAGTATTTT. Its protein product is CASSSARTSVSSTDTQYF.

To note about this clone: Other DNA sequences in the sample encode the same CDR3. This chain connects TRBV5-1 to TRBJ2-3, with D uncertain. Germline V gene data show CDR1 as SGHRS and CDR2 as YFSETQ. The CDR3 length is 14 residues. V lost 0 bases, J lost 1 base, and 6 bases lay in between. Written as DNA, the CDR3 is TGCGCCAGCAGCTTGGCTGGTGGCACAGATACGCAGTATTTT. This gives the protein CASSLAGGTDTQYF.

The rearrangement joins TRBV10-3 to TRBJ2-1, with 16 bases aligning to TRBD2. The CDR3 sequence is 19 residues long. V dropped 4 bases and J dropped 1; count of bases not matched to a gene: 7. Germline V CDR1 and CDR2: ENHRY, SYGVKD. In nucleotides, the CDR3 is TGTGCCATCAGTGGCGGGACTAGCGGGGGGGCCGGGTCCTACAATGAGCAGTTCTTC. Translated: CAISGGTSGGAGSYNEQFF.